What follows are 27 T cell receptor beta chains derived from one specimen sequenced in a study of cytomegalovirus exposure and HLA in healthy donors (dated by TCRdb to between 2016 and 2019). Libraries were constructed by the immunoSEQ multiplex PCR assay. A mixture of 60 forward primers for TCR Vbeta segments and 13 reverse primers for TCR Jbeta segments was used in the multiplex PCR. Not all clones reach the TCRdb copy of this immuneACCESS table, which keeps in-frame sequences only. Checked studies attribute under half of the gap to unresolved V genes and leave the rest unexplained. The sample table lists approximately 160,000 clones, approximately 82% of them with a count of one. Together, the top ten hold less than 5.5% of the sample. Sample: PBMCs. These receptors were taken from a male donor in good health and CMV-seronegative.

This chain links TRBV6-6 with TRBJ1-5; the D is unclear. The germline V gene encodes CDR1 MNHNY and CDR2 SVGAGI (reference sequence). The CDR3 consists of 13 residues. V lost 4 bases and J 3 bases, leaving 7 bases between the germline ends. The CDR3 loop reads CASSSVANQPQHF. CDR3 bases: TGTGCCAGCAGTTCAGTGGCCAATCAGCCCCAGCATTTT.

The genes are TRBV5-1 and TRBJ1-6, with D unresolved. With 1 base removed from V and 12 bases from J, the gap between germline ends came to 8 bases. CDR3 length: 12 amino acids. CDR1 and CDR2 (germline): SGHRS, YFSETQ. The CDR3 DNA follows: TGCGCCAGCAGCTTGTTTCCCGGACCCCTCCACTTT. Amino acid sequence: CASSLFPGPLHF.

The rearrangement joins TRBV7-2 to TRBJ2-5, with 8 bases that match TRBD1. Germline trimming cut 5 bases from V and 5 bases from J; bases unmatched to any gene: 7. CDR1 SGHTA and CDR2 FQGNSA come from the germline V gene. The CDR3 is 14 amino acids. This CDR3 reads CASSLRQGWETQYF. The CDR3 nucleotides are TGTGCCAGCAGCCTAAGACAGGGGTGGGAGACCCAGTACTTC.

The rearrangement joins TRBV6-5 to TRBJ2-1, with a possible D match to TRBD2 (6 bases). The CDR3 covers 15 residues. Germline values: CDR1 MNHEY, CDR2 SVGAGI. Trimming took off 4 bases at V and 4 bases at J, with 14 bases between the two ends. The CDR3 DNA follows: TGTGCCAGCAGTTTGAACAGGAGGGAATACAATGAGCAGTTCTTC. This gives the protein CASSLNRREYNEQFF.

The CDR3: CASSPTTNEQFF. The CDR3 region has the DNA TGTGCCAGCAGCCCCACCACTAATGAGCAGTTCTTC. The J gene is TRBJ2-1, the V gene TRBV11-2; D unresolved. CDR1 is SGHAT and CDR2 is FQNNGV in the germline V gene. This CDR3 is built from 12 residues. Trimming removed 5 bases at V and 7 bases at J, with 9 bases between.

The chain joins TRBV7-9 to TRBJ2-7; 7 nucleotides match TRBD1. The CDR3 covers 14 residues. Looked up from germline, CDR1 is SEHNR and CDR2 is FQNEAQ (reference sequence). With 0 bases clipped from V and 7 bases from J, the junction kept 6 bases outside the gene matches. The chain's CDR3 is CASSLAGGMEEQYF. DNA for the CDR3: TGTGCCAGCAGCTTAGCAGGGGGCATGGAGGAGCAGTACTTC.

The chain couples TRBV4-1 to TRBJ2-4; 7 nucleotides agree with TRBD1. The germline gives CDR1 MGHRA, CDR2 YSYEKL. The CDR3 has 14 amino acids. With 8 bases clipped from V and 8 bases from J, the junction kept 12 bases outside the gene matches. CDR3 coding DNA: TGCGCCAGCCGACCGACAGGGCGGGTGGACATTCAGTACTTC. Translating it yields CASRPTGRVDIQYF.

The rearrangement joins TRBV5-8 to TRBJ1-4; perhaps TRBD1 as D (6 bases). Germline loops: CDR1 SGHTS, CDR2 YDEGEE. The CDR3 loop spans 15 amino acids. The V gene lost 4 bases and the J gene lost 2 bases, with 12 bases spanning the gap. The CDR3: CASSRGGPTNEKLFF. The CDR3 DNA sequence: TGTGCCAGCAGCCGGGGGGGGCCGACTAATGAAAAACTGTTTTTT. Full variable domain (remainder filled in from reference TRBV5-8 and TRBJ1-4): EAGVTQSPTHLIKTRGQQATLRCSPISGHTSVYWYQQALGLGLQFLLWYDEGEERNRGNFPPRFSGRQFPNYSSELNVNALELEDSALYLCASSRGGPTNEKLFFGSGTQLSVL.

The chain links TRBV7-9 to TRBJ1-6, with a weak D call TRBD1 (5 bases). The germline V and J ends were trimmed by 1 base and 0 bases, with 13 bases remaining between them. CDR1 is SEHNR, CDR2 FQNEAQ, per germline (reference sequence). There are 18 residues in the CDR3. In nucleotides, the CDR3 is TGTGCCAGCAGCTTAGTGGGGCAGCGAAGCTCCTATAATTCACCCCTCCACTTT. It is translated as CASSLVGQRSSYNSPLHF.

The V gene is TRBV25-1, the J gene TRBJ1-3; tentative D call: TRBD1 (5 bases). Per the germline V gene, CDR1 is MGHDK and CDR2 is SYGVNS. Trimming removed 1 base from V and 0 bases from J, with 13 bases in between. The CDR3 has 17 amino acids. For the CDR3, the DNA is TGTGCCAGCAGTGAATGGGGCAGAGCCGGCTCTGGAAACACCATATATTTT. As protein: CASSEWGRAGSGNTIYF.

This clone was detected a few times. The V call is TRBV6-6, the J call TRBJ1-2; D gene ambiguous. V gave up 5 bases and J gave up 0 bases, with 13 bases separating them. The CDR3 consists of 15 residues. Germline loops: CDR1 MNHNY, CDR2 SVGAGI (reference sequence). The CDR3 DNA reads TGTGCCAGCAGTACCTTGACCGGGGCTAACTATGGCTACACCTTC. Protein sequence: CASSTLTGANYGYTF.

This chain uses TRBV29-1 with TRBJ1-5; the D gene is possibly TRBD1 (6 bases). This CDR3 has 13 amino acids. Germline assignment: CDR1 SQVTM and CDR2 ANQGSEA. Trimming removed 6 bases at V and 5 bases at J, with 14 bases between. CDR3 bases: TGCAGCGTGGGGGGGGCGCGTTATCAGCCCCAGCATTTT. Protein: CSVGGARYQPQHF.

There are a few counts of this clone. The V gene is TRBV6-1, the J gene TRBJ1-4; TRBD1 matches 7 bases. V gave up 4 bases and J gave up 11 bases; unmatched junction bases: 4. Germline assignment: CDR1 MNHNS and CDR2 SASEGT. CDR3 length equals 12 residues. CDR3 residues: CASSVATGKLFF. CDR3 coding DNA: TGTGCCAGCAGTGTGGCGACAGGGAAACTGTTTTTT.

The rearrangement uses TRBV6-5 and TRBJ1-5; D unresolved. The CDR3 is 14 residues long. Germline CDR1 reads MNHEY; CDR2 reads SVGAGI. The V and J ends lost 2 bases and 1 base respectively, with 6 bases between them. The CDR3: CASSYSLSNQPQHF. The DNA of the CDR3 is TGTGCCAGCAGTTACAGCCTGAGCAATCAGCCCCAGCATTTT.

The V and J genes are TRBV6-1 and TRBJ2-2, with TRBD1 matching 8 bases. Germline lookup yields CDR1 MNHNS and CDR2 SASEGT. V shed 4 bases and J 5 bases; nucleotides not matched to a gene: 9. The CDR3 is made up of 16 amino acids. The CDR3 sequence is CASSAGTGGMTGELFF. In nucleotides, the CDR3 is TGTGCCAGCAGTGCCGGGACAGGCGGGATGACCGGGGAGCTGTTTTTT.

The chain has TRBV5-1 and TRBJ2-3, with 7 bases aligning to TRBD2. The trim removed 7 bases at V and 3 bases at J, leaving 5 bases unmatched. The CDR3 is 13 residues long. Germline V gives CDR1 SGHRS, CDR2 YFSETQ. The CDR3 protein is CASGRGGTDTQYF. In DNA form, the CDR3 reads TGCGCCAGCGGGAGGGGAGGGACAGATACGCAGTATTTT. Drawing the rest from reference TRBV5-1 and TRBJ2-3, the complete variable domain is KAGVTQTPRYLIKTRGQQVTLSCSPISGHRSVSWYQQTPGQGLQFLFEYFSETQRNKGNFPGRFSGRQFSNSRSEMNVSTLELGDSALYLCASGRGGTDTQYFGPGTRLTVL.

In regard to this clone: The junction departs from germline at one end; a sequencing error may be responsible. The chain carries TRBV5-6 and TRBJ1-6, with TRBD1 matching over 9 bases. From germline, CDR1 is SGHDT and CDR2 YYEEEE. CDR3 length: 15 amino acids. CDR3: CASSPRDRVGSPPHF. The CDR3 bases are TGTGCCAGCAGCCCCCGGGACAGGGTTGGGTCACCCCCCCACTTT.

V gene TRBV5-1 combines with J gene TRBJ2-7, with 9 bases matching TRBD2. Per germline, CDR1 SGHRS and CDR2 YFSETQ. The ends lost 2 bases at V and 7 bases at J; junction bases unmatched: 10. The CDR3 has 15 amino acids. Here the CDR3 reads CASSLVSGSLWEQYF. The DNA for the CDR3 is TGCGCCAGCAGCTTAGTTAGCGGGAGTCTTTGGGAGCAGTACTTC.

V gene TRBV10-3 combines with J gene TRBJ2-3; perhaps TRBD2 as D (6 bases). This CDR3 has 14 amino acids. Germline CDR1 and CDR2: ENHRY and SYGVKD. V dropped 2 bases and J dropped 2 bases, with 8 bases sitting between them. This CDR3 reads CAISEGDFTDTQYF. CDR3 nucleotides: TGTGCCATCAGTGAGGGGGACTTCACAGATACGCAGTATTTT.

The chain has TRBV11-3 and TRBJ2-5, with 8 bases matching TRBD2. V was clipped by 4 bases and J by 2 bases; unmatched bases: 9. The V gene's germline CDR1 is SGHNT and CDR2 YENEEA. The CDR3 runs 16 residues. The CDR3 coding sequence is TGTGCCAGCAGCTCCTCCGTGCGGGGGGATCAAGAGACCCAGTACTTC. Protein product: CASSSSVRGDQETQYF.

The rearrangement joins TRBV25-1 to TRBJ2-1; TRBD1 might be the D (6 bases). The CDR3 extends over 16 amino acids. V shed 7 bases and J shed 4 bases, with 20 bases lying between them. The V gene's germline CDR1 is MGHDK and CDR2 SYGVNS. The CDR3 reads CASTNVGGHLYNEQFF. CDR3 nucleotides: TGTGCCAGCACCAACGTAGGGGGTCACTTATACAATGAGCAGTTCTTC.

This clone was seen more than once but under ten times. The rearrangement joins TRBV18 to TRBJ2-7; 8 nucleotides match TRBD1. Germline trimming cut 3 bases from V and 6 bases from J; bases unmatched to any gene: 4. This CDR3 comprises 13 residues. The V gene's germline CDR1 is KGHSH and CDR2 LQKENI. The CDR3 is CASSPGRGREQYF. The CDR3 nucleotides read TGTGCCAGCTCACCGGGCAGGGGGCGCGAGCAGTACTTC.

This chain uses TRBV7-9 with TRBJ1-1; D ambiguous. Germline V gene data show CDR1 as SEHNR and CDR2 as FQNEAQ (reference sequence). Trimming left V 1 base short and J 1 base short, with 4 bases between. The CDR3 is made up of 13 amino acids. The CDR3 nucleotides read TGTGCCAGCAGCTTAGTACAGAACACTGAAGCTTTCTTT. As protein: CASSLVQNTEAFF.

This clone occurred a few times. CDR3 amino acids: CASTLRGSTDTQYF. As DNA, the CDR3 is TGCGCCAGCACCCTCCGCGGAAGCACAGATACGCAGTATTTT. The genes are TRBV5-1 and TRBJ2-3; no clear D. Trimming left V 6 bases short and J 0 bases short, with 11 bases between. The CDR3 has 14 residues. CDR1 and CDR2 from the germline V gene are SGHRS and YFSETQ. Full variable domain (outside the CDR3, taken from reference TRBV5-1 and TRBJ2-3): KAGVTQTPRYLIKTRGQQVTLSCSPISGHRSVSWYQQTPGQGLQFLFEYFSETQRNKGNFPGRFSGRQFSNSRSEMNVSTLELGDSALYLCASTLRGSTDTQYFGPGTRLTVL.

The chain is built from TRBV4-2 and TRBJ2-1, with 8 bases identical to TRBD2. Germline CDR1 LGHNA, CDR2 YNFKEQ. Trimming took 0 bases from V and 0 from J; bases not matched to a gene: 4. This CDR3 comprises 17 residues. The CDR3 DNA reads TGTGCCAGCAGCCAAGATCGGGGGGGTTTCTCCTACAATGAGCAGTTCTTC. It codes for CASSQDRGGFSYNEQFF.

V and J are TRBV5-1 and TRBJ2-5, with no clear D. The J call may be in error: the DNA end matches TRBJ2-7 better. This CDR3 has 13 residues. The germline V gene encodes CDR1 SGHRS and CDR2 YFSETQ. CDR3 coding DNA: TGCGCCAGCAGCTTGGACGGTTCCTACGAGCAGTACTTC. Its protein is CASSLDGSYEQYF.

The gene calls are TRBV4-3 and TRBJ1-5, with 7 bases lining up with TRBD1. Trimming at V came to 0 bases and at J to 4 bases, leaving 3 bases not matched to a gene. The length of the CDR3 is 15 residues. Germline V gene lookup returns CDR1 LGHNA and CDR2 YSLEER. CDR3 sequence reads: CASSQDGQVNQPQHF. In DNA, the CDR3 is TGCGCCAGCAGCCAAGATGGACAGGTAAATCAGCCCCAGCATTTT.